This T cell receptor beta chain was documented in a study of blood T cell repertoires in COVID-19. Participant age was roughly 18 to 95 years, and participants resided in roughly 25 US areas. Grouping used clinical history reported by participants in a survey and questionnaire. Cohort 3 donors counted as recovered after two negative PCRs, clearance, or resolved symptoms. Profiling relied on immunoSEQ multiplex PCR, and the TCRdb table lists in-frame clones only, not all of them. The table shows approximately 290,000 clones, with roughly 85% occurring only once. On this clone: One junction end does not reproduce the germline sequence, and a read error may be involved.

The CDR3 has 13 amino acids. Germline CDR1 reads MDHEN; CDR2 reads SYDVKM. The sequenced sample consisted of PBMCs or T cells enriched from blood (not recorded which). The sequence came from a woman aged 25 to 39 who had recovered from COVID-19. The rearrangement uses TRBV28 and TRBJ2-2; D gene ambiguous. This CDR3 reads CASRNGATRELFF. CDR3 nucleotides: TGTGCCAGCCGTAACGGAGCCACCCGGGAGCTGTTTTTT.